This is a list of T cell receptor beta chains from one sample in a study of T-cell reconstitution after alpha-beta-depleted transplantation in children. TCRdb reanalysed the PCR reads using MiXCR and keeps one entry per CDR3 protein. The sample has 200,000 to 250,000 distinct CDR3 sequences, under 13% seen once; the top ten hold approximately 28%. This material consisted of PBMCs, taken before TCRalphabeta/CD19-depleted stem cell transplant. Source of these receptors: a child under two years old with acute myeloid leukemia, due to receive a stem cell transplant. CDR3s include the opening cysteine and the closing phenylalanine or tryptophan. The order of the fields is CDR3 protein, CDR3 DNA, J gene, D gene, clone size, V gene. A D gene is named only where the DNA matches it firmly. Expanded clones get a size class; other rows say once, few or many, or leave the size out.

CDR3 protein: CASSPWGPPDTQYF
CDR3 DNA: TGTGCCAGCAGTCCCTGGGGGCCCCCAGATACGCAGTATTTT
J gene: TRBJ2-3
D gene: .
clone size: many
V gene: TRBV12-3/TRBV12-4

CDR3 protein: CASSARVAGGPNEQFF
CDR3 DNA: TGTGCCAGCAGCGCCCGGGTAGCGGGGGGGCCCAATGAGCAGTTCTTC
J gene: TRBJ2-1
D gene: TRBD2
clone size: many
V gene: TRBV7-8

CDR3 protein: CASSLNVGELEAFF
CDR3 DNA: TGCGCCAGCAGCTTGAACGTCGGGGAGTTGGAAGCTTTCTTT
J gene: TRBJ1-1
D gene: .
clone size: many
V gene: TRBV5-1

CDR3 protein: CASSLELYADTQYF
CDR3 DNA: TGTGCCAGCAGCTTAGAGCTGTACGCAGATACGCAGTATTTT
J gene: TRBJ2-3
D gene: .
clone size: many
V gene: TRBV7-6

CDR3 protein: CASSLEAFNHNEQFF
CDR3 DNA: TGTGCCAGCAGCTTAGAGGCCTTCAATCACAATGAGCAGTTCTTC
J gene: TRBJ2-1
D gene: .
clone size: many
V gene: TRBV7-2

CDR3 protein: CASSPAGTVSNQPQHF
CDR3 DNA: TGTGCCAGCAGTCCCGCCGGGACAGTTAGCAATCAGCCCCAGCATTTT
J gene: TRBJ1-5
D gene: TRBD1
clone size: .
V gene: TRBV6-2/TRBV6-3

CDR3 protein: CATRARGPANTGELFF
CDR3 DNA: TGCGCCACCAGGGCTCGGGGGCCCGCGAACACCGGGGAGCTGTTTTTT
J gene: TRBJ2-2
D gene: .
clone size: many
V gene: TRBV5-1

CDR3 protein: CASQGGPWETQYF
CDR3 DNA: TGTGCCAGCCAGGGGGGGCCTTGGGAGACCCAGTACTTC
J gene: TRBJ2-5
D gene: .
clone size: many
V gene: TRBV7-9

CDR3 protein: CSVNIGDTQYF
CDR3 DNA: TGCAGCGTCAATATAGGAGATACGCAGTATTTT
J gene: TRBJ2-3
D gene: .
clone size: many
V gene: TRBV29-1

CDR3 protein: CASSQRTGGGNTIYF
CDR3 DNA: TGCGCCAGCAGCCAACGGACAGGTGGCGGAAACACCATATATTTT
J gene: TRBJ1-3
D gene: TRBD1
clone size: .
V gene: TRBV5-1

CDR3 protein: CASSFSSHTEAFF
CDR3 DNA: TGTGCCAGCAGCTTTTCCAGTCACACTGAAGCTTTCTTT
J gene: TRBJ1-1
D gene: .
clone size: many
V gene: TRBV5-4

CDR3 protein: CAIMGATDNEQFF
CDR3 DNA: TGTGCCATCATGGGGGCGACTGACAATGAGCAGTTCTTC
J gene: TRBJ2-1
D gene: .
clone size: few
V gene: TRBV10-3

CDR3 protein: CAISEPNQPQHF
CDR3 DNA: TGTGCCATCAGTGAGCCTAATCAGCCCCAGCATTTT
J gene: TRBJ1-5
D gene: .
clone size: .
V gene: TRBV10-3

CDR3 protein: CASSPGVAAGTDTQYF
CDR3 DNA: TGTGCCAGCTCACCGGGGGTAGCGGCGGGCACAGATACGCAGTATTTT
J gene: TRBJ2-3
D gene: .
clone size: .
V gene: TRBV18

CDR3 protein: CASTQGVNTEAFF
CDR3 DNA: TGTGCCAGCACCCAGGGGGTGAACACTGAAGCTTTCTTT
J gene: TRBJ1-1
D gene: TRBD1
clone size: many
V gene: TRBV7-9

CDR3 protein: CASSPGQLITFF
CDR3 DNA: TGTGCCAGCAGCCCCGGACAGTTAATAACTTTCTTT
J gene: TRBJ1-1
D gene: .
clone size: many
V gene: TRBV3-1

CDR3 protein: CASSLGVGPGTEAFF
CDR3 DNA: TGTGCCAGCAGCTTGGGTGTGGGGCCTGGAACTGAAGCTTTCTTT
J gene: TRBJ1-1
D gene: .
clone size: many
V gene: TRBV5-8